The 5 T cell receptor beta chains below were found in one sample sequenced in a study of control samples from healthy donors and cancer patients. Profiling relied on immunoSEQ multiplex PCR, and the TCRdb table lists in-frame clones only, not all of them. The data contain 90,000 or so clones, around 81% of them singletons. Sequenced material: blood. The receptors come from a man aged 25-40 years in good health.

The chain combines TRBV5-1 with TRBJ2-1; tentative D call: TRBD2 (5 bases). Germline V gene data show CDR1 as SGHRS and CDR2 as YFSETQ. Trimming stripped 1 base from V and 5 bases from J, with 13 bases between. The CDR3 loop spans 15 amino acids. CDR3 coding DNA: TGCGCCAGCAGCTTGTTAGGTCGGGGTGACAATGAGCAGTTCTTC. Translating it yields CASSLLGRGDNEQFF.

The rearrangement uses TRBV5-5 and TRBJ2-2, with D perhaps TRBD1 (5 bases). Germline values: CDR1 SGHKS, CDR2 YYEKEE (reference sequence). The CDR3 loop spans 15 amino acids. The germline V and J ends were trimmed by 4 bases and 1 base, with 11 bases remaining between them. The CDR3 spells CASSLTDRNTGELFF. The CDR3 nucleotides read TGTGCCAGCAGCCTAACCGACAGGAACACCGGGGAGCTGTTTTTT.

The genes are TRBV5-6 and TRBJ1-4, with a weak D call TRBD1 (5 bases). From germline, CDR1 is SGHDT and CDR2 YYEEEE. The CDR3 extends over 15 amino acids. The ends were cut back, 2 bases at V and 0 bases at J, with 8 bases in the middle. DNA for the CDR3: TGTGCCAGCAGCTTAACAGGTGCAACTAATGAAAAACTGTTTTTT. Its protein is CASSLTGATNEKLFF.

The V and J genes are TRBV24-1 and TRBJ1-1, with D uncertain. This CDR3 has 15 amino acids. CDR1 and CDR2 from the germline V gene are KGHDR and SFDVKD. Trimming removed 7 bases from V and 1 base from J, with 15 bases in between. The CDR3 loop reads CATRGSGSRNTEAFF. The CDR3 DNA reads TGTGCCACCAGGGGCTCCGGCAGTCGGAACACTGAAGCTTTCTTT.

V usage is TRBV14 and J usage is TRBJ2-1, with D uncertain. This CDR3 is 13 amino acids long. Trimming stripped 1 base from V and 11 bases from J, with 12 bases between. Germline V gene data show CDR1 as SGHDN and CDR2 as FVKESK. CDR3 amino acids: CASSQGGTAKQFF. The CDR3 DNA sequence: TGTGCCAGCAGCCAAGGAGGTACAGCTAAGCAGTTCTTC.